Following are 11 T cell receptor beta chains from one sample sequenced in a study of T cell responses to AZD1222 COVID-19 vaccine. Sequencing was performed with immunoSEQ multiplex PCR; in TCRdb, only in-frame clones are kept and a portion is missing. The sample has 150,000 to 200,000 clones, 85% to 95% seen once. This material consisted of peripheral blood, taken on day 0 of AZD1222 vaccination. The receptors shown here come from an adult in good health.

The CDR3 protein is CASSPPGQGARGYGYTF. CDR3 nucleotide sequence: TGTGCCAGCTCACCACCCGGACAGGGGGCCAGGGGCTATGGCTACACCTTC. J is TRBJ1-2 and V is TRBV18, with 11 bases identical to TRBD1. V lost 0 bases and J lost 4; bases outside the gene matches: 7. This CDR3 spans 17 amino acids. The germline CDR1 and CDR2 sequences are KGHSH and LQKENI.

The V and J genes are TRBV21-1 and TRBJ2-7; the D segment call TRBD1 is taken from the table without a DNA check. TRBV21-1 is a pseudogene locus. This CDR3 is 15 amino acids long. The CDR3 protein is CASSQGTGNPHEQYF. The CDR3 DNA sequence: TGTGCCAGCAGCCAAGGGACAGGGAACCCCCACGAGCAGTACTTC.

The chain carries TRBV7-9 and TRBJ1-3, with 7 bases identical to TRBD1. V lost 7 bases to trimming and J lost 6 bases; unmatched junction nucleotides: 12. CDR1 is SEHNR and CDR2 is FQNEAQ in the germline V gene (reference sequence). This CDR3 has 15 residues. In nucleotides, the CDR3 is TGTGCCAGCACCAGTACCCGACAGGGAGAAAACACCATATATTTT. The encoded protein is CASTSTRQGENTIYF.

The chain recombines TRBV5-1 with TRBJ2-1, with 10 bases fitting TRBD2. The length of the CDR3 is 16 residues. After removal of 3 bases from V and 2 bases from J, the junction contained 5 bases not matched to a gene. Germline V gene sequence: CDR1 SGHRS, CDR2 YFSETQ. The CDR3 protein is CASSSDSGGAYNEQFF. CDR3 nucleotides: TGCGCCAGCAGCTCGGACAGCGGGGGGGCCTACAATGAGCAGTTCTTC.

CDR3 amino acids: CASSQLRTVTGELFF. DNA for the CDR3: TGTGCCAGTAGTCAGCTCCGGACAGTAACCGGGGAGCTGTTTTTT. The J gene is TRBJ2-2, the V gene TRBV19; D possibly corresponds to TRBD1 (6 bases). The V gene's germline CDR1 is LNHDA and CDR2 SQIVND (reference sequence). There are 15 residues in the CDR3. Trimming shortened V by 5 bases and J by 5 bases, and 15 bases separated the two germline ends.

The chain combines TRBV7-8 with TRBJ2-1, with 14 bases identical to TRBD2. Germline CDR1 SGHVS, CDR2 FQNEAQ. The J segment lost 9 bases and the V segment lost 5 bases, leaving 9 bases of the junction unmatched. There are 16 residues in the CDR3. The CDR3 loop is CASSLRLAGGRGEQFF. CDR3 DNA sequence: TGTGCCAGCAGCCTTAGACTAGCGGGGGGGCGTGGTGAGCAGTTCTTC.

The rearrangement joins TRBV4-1 to TRBJ2-7, with D possibly TRBD2 on 5 matching bases. The V and J ends lost 4 bases and 1 base respectively, with 11 bases between them. The CDR3 consists of 14 residues. Germline-derived CDR1 and CDR2 are MGHRA and YSYEKL. The CDR3 nucleotides are TGCGCCAGCAGCCGGGAGTTGGGGTCCTACGAGCAGTACTTC. This translates into CASSRELGSYEQYF.

This chain joins TRBV6-5 and TRBJ1-6; 7 bases are shared with TRBD1. V trimming: 7 bases; J trimming: 6 bases; junction bases outside the gene matches: 9. CDR3 length equals 15 residues. Looked up from germline, CDR1 is MNHEY and CDR2 is SVGAGI. The CDR3 coding sequence is TGTGCCAGCACCCCTACCGGGACAGTTAATTCACCCCTCCACTTT. It specifies CASTPTGTVNSPLHF.

This clone was detected only once. The CDR3 protein is CASSATGGSYNSPLHF. The CDR3 DNA is TGTGCCAGCAGTGCAACAGGGGGCTCCTATAATTCACCCCTCCACTTT. V is TRBV6-1 and J is TRBJ1-6; 8 bases are a match to TRBD1. From germline, CDR1 is MNHNS and CDR2 SASEGT. V trimming: 4 bases; J trimming: 0 bases; junction bases outside the gene matches: 2. The CDR3 contains 16 residues.

The chain carries TRBV6-5 and TRBJ2-2; 9 bases match TRBD1. Germline-derived CDR1 and CDR2 are MNHEY and SVGAGI. Losses at the gene ends were 6 bases for V and 5 bases for J; bases not matched to a gene: 7. This CDR3 has 15 amino acids. CDR3 in amino acids: CASRAGTGLTGELFF. The CDR3 DNA reads TGTGCCAGCAGAGCCGGGACAGGGTTAACCGGGGAGCTGTTTTTT.

The chain links TRBV24-1 to TRBJ2-3, with 8 bases aligning to TRBD2. The V gene end was trimmed by 4 bases and the J gene end by 5 bases; junction bases not matched to a gene: 7. Germline V gene lookup returns CDR1 KGHDR and CDR2 SFDVKD. The CDR3 length is 15 residues. In DNA form, the CDR3 reads TGTGCCACCAGTGACCCGGGACTAGAAGGAGATACGCAGTATTTT. Translating it yields CATSDPGLEGDTQYF.